The rows below give T cell receptor beta chains drawn from one sample of a study of Ad26.COV2.S vaccination and SARS-CoV-2 variants. Clones were read by immunoSEQ multiplex PCR, and TCRdb kept only the in-frame ones, dropping some. The sample consists of more than 400,000 clones, about 92% of them appearing once. The input for sequencing was peripheral blood, taken in a trial of Ad26.COV2.S vaccine versus placebo. These receptors were obtained from a person between 18 and 59 years old who received the Ad26.COV2.S COVID-19 vaccine or a placebo. Both conserved end residues are part of each CDR3. Each record gives: CDR3 length, D gene, clone size, J gene, V gene, CDR3 DNA, CDR3 protein. A D gene is named only where the DNA matches it firmly. Expanded clones get a size class; other rows say once, few or many, or leave the size out.

>17|TRBD2|-|TRBJ2-3|TRBV7-9
TGTGCCAGCAGCCCCAGCCCTGGCGGGAGACTCACAGATACGCAGTATTTT
CASSPSPGGRLTDTQYF
>15|-|-|TRBJ2-7|TRBV6-1
TGTGCCAGCAGTGAAACAGGGCAAGCTTCCTACGAGCAGTACTTC
CASSETGQASYEQYF
>14|-|-|TRBJ1-1|TRBV23-1
TGCGCCAGCAGGAAGAAAGGGGGAAGTACTGAAGCTTTCTTT
CASRKKGGSTEAFF
>15|-|-|TRBJ1-2|TRBV10-2
TGCGCCAGCAGTGAGGGTTCGCACGGGGACTATGGCTACACCTTC
CASSEGSHGDYGYTF
>16|-|-|TRBJ2-5|TRBV5-4
TGTGCCAGCAGCCCTGGAGGGACTGGCCGCCAAGAGACCCAGTACTTC
CASSPGGTGRQETQYF
>12|TRBD1|-|TRBJ1-1|TRBV2
TGTGCCAGCAGAGAGACAGGGGCTGAAGCTTTCTTT
CASRETGAEAFF
>16|TRBD1|-|TRBJ2-5|TRBV7-9
TGTGCCAGCAGCTTAGGGTCGACAGGGGGCTTAGAGACCCAGTACTTC
CASSLGSTGGLETQYF
>14|-|-|TRBJ2-3|TRBV5-4
TGTGCCAGCAGCTTAGCAGCTTCCACAGATACGCAGTATTTT
CASSLAASTDTQYF
>20|-|once|TRBJ1-5|TRBV15
TGTGCCACCAGCAGAGATTTGATTGATTCAGGGTTCGGAGGCAATCAGCCCCAGCATTTT
CATSRDLIDSGFGGNQPQHF
>15|-|few|TRBJ1-1|TRBV3-1/TRBV3-2
TGTGCCAGCAGCCAGGTTTGGACAGCCAACACTGAAGCTTTCTTT
CASSQVWTANTEAFF
>13|-|once|TRBJ1-2|TRBV12-3/TRBV12-4
TGTGCCAGCAGTACGGGCCGCCCGGGGGGCTACACCTTC
CASSTGRPGGYTF
>15|TRBD1|-|TRBJ1-3|TRBV5-5
TGTGCCAGCAGCCGGACAGGGGAGGCCGGAAACACCATATATTTT
CASSRTGEAGNTIYF
>16|-|-|TRBJ1-4|TRBV4-3
TGCGCCAGCAGCCAAGCCCGCGACAGTGGGGAGGAAAAACTGTTTTTT
CASSQARDSGEEKLFF
>16|-|once|TRBJ2-3|TRBV5-5
TGTGCCAGCAGCGGGCGGAGGGGGGTGGCATCAGATACGCAGTATTTT
CASSGRRGVASDTQYF
>14|-|-|TRBJ1-2|TRBV5-4
TGTGCCAGCAACCGACAGGTCGATAACTATGGCTACACCTTC
CASNRQVDNYGYTF
>17|TRBD2|-|TRBJ2-2|TRBV7-2
TGTGCCAGCAGCCTCGGACTAGCGGGGGGGAACACCGGGGAGCTGTTTTTT
CASSLGLAGGNTGELFF
>15|-|-|TRBJ1-6|TRBV3-1/TRBV3-2
TGTGCCAGCAGCCAAGAGTGGGGCTCAGACTCACCCCTCCACTTT
CASSQEWGSDSPLHF
>18|TRBD2|-|TRBJ2-1|TRBV10-1
TGCGCCAGCAGTGATTCAAGACTAGCGGGGGGAAAGGGCAATGAGCAGTTCTTC
CASSDSRLAGGKGNEQFF
>18|-|-|TRBJ1-1|TRBV14
TGTGCCAGCAGCCAAGAAGGCAGGGGACCCTACATGAACACTGAAGCTTTCTTT
CASSQEGRGPYMNTEAFF
>15|TRBD1|-|TRBJ2-7|TRBV11-2
TGTGCCAGCAGCTTAGTCGGACAGGTGTCCTACGAGCAGTACTTC
CASSLVGQVSYEQYF
>15|-|-|TRBJ2-1|TRBV7-8
TGTGCCAGCAGCTTAGCTGTGGGGACCTACAATGAGCAGTTCTTC
CASSLAVGTYNEQFF
>11|-|-|TRBJ1-2|TRBV10-3
TGTGCCATCAATGGGGGCCGAGGCTACACCTTC
CAINGGRGYTF
>18|-|-|TRBJ1-4|TRBV18
TGTGCCAGCTCACCGTTTGCGCCGTTAGCTGCAACTAATGAAAAACTGTTTTTT
CASSPFAPLAATNEKLFF
>16|-|-|TRBJ2-3|TRBV19
TGTGCCAGCAGCTACCTAAACCGGGACATAACAGACACGCAGTATTTT
CASSYLNRDITDTQYF